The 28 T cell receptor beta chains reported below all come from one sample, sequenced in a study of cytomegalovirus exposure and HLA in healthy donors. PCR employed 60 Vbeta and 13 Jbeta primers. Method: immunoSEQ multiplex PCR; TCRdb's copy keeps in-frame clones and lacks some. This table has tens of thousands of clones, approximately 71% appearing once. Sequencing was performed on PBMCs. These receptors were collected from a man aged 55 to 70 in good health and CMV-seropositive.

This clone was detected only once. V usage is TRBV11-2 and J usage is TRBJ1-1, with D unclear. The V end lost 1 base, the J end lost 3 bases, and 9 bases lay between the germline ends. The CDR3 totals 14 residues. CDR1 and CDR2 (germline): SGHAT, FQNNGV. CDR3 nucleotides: TGTGCCAGCAGCTTAGGTACGCGAGACACTGAAGCTTTCTTT. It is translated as CASSLGTRDTEAFF.

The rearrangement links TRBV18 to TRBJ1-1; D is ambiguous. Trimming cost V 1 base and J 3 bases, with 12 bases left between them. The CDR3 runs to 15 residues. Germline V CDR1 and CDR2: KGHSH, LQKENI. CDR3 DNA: TGTGCCAGCTCACCACACCTGGGCTGGGACACTGAAGCTTTCTTT. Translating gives CASSPHLGWDTEAFF.

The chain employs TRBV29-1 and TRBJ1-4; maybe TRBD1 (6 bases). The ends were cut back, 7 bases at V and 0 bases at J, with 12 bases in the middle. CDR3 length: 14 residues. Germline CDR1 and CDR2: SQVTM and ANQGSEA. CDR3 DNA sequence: TGCAGCGCCGGCACAGGGACAACTAATGAAAAACTGTTTTTT. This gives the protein CSAGTGTTNEKLFF.

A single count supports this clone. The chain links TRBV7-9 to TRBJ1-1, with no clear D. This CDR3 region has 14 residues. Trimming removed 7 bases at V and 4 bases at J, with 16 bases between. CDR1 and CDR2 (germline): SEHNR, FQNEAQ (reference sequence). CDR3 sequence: CASILLRSSTEAFF. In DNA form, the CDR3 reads TGTGCCAGCATCCTTCTCCGTAGTTCCACTGAAGCTTTCTTT.

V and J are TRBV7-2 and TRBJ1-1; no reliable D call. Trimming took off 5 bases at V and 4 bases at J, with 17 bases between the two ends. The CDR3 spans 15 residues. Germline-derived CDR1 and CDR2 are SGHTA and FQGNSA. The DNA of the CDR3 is TGTGCCAGCAGCCGCGACTTGGTACCTCTCACTGAAGCTTTCTTT. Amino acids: CASSRDLVPLTEAFF.

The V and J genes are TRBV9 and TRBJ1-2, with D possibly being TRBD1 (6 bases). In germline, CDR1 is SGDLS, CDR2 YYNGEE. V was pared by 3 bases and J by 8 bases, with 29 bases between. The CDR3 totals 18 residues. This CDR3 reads CASSDSNGGGPAGEGYTF. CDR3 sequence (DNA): TGTGCCAGCAGCGACTCGAACGGGGGGGGCCCGGCTGGTGAGGGCTACACCTTC.

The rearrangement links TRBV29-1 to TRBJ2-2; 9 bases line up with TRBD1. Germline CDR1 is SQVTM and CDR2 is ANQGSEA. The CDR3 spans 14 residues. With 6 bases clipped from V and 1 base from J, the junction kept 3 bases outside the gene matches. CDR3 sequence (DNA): TGCAGCGTGGGGGGACAGGGGAACACCGGGGAGCTGTTTTTT. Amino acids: CSVGGQGNTGELFF.

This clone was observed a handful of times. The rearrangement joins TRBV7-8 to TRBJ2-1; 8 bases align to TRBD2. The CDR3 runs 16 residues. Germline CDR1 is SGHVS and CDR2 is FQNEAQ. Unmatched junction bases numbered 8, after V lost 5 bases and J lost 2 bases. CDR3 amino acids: CASSPVTSEAYNEQFF. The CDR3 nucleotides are TGTGCCAGCAGCCCGGTGACTAGCGAGGCCTACAATGAGCAGTTCTTC.

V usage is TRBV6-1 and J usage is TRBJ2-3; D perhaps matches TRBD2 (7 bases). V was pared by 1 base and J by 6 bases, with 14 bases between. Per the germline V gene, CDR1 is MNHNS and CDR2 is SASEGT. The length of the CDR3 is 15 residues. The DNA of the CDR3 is TGTGCCAGCAGTGAAGGGTGGGGGGGCGTGGATACGCAGTATTTT. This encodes CASSEGWGGVDTQYF.

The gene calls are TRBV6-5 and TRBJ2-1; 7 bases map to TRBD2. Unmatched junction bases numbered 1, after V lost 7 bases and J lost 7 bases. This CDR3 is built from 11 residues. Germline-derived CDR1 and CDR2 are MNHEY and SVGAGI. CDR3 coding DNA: TGTGCCAGCATCGGGGGGAATGAGCAGTTCTTC. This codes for CASIGGNEQFF.

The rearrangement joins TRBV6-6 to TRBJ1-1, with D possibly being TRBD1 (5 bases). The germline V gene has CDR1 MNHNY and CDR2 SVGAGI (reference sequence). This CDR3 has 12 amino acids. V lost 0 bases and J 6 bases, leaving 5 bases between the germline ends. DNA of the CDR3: TGTGCCAGCAGTTACTCGACAGCTGAAGCTTTCTTT. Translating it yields CASSYSTAEAFF.

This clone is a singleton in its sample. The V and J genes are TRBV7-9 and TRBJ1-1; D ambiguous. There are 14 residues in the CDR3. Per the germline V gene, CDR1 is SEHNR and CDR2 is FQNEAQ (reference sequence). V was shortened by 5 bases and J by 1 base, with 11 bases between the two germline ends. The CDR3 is CASSHRQANTEAFF. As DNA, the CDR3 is TGTGCCAGCAGCCACCGGCAGGCGAACACTGAAGCTTTCTTT.

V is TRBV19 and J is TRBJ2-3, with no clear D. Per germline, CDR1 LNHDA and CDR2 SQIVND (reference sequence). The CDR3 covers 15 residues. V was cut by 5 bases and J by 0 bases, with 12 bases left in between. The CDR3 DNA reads TGTGCCAGTAGTTCCCGCAGGTCTAGCACAGATACGCAGTATTTT. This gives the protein CASSSRRSSTDTQYF.

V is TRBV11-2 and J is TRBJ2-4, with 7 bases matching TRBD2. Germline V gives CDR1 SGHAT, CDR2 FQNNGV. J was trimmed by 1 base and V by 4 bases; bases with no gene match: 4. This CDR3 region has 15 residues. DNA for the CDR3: TGTGCCAGCAGCTCGTACGGGGGGGCCAAAAACATTCAGTACTTC. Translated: CASSSYGGAKNIQYF.

The DNA of the CDR3 is TGCAGCGTTGCCTGGACAGGGGGCTCTCTCAGCTCCTACGAGCAGTACTTC. Residues: CSVAWTGGSLSSYEQYF. This rearrangement joins TRBV29-1 to TRBJ2-7; 11 bases align to TRBD1. CDR1 and CDR2 (germline): SQVTM, ANQGSEA. The V and J ends lost 4 bases and 0 bases, in that order; junction bases with no gene match: 11. The CDR3 sequence is 17 residues long.

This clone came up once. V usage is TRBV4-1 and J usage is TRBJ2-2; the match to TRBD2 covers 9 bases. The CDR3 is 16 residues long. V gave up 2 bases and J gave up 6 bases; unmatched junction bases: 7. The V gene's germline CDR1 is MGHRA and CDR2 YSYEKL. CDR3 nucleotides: TGCGCCAGCAGCCAACTCGGGCTAGCGGGACCCGGGGAGCTGTTTTTT. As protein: CASSQLGLAGPGELFF.

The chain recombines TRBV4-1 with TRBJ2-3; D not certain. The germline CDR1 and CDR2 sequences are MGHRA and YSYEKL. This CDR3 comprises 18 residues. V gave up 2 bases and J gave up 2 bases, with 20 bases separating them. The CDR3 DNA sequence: TGCGCCAGCAGCCAAACCCTCCGTGACCTACAGTTCACAGATACGCAGTATTTT. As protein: CASSQTLRDLQFTDTQYF.

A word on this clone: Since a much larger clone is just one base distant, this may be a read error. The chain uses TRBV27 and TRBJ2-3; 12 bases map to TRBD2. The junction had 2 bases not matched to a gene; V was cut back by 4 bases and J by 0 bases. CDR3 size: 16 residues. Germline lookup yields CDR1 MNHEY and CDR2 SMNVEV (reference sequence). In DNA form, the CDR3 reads TGTGCCAGCAGTTCCGGGACTAGCGGGAGCACAGATACGCAGTATTTT. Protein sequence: CASSSGTSGSTDTQYF.

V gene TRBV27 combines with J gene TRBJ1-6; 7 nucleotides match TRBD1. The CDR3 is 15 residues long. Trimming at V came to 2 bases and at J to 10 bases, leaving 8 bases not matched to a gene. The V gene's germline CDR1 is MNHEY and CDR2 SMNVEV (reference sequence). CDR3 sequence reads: CASSLTTGLFSPLHF. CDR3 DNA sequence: TGTGCCAGCAGTTTAACGACAGGGCTTTTCTCACCCCTCCACTTT.

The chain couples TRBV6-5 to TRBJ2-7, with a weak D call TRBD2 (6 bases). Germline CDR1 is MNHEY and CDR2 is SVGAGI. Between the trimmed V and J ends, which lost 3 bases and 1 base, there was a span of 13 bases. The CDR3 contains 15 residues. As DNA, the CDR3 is TGTGCCAGCAGTTATAATTCGGGGGTGTCCTACGAGCAGTACTTC. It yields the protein CASSYNSGVSYEQYF.

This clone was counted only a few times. The CDR3 sequence is CSVEGLGGRAGNEQFF. CDR3 coding DNA: TGCAGCGTTGAAGGCCTGGGCGGGAGGGCTGGGAATGAGCAGTTCTTC. The chain employs TRBV29-1 and TRBJ2-1; 9 bases match TRBD2. Per germline, CDR1 SQVTM and CDR2 ANQGSEA. V lost 1 base to trimming and J lost 7 bases; unmatched junction nucleotides: 11. This CDR3 region has 16 residues.

CDR3 loop: CASSQSGPWGYTF. The CDR3 bases are TGCGCCAGCAGCCAATCAGGCCCTTGGGGCTACACCTTC. The chain has TRBV4-1 and TRBJ1-2; D gene ambiguous. This CDR3 spans 13 amino acids. Deletions cut 2 bases from V and 8 bases from J, with 12 bases between. The V gene's germline CDR1 is MGHRA and CDR2 YSYEKL.

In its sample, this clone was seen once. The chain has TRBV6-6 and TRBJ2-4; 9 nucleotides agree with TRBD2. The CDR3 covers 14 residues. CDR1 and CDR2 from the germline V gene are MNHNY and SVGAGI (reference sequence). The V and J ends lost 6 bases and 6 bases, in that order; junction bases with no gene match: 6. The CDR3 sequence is CASSQRGALNIQYF. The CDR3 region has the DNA TGTGCCAGCAGCCAGCGGGGGGCTTTAAACATTCAGTACTTC.

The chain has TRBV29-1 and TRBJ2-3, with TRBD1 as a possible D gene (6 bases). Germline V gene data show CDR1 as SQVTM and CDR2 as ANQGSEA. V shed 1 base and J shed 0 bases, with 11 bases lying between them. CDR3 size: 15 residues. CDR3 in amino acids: CSVEGTETSTDTQYF. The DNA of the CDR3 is TGCAGCGTTGAAGGGACAGAGACTAGCACAGATACGCAGTATTTT.

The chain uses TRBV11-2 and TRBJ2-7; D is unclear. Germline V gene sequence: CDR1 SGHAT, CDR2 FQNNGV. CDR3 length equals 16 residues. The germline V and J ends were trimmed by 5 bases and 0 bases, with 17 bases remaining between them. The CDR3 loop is CASSPLGASSSYEQYF. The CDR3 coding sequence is TGTGCCAGCAGCCCCTTGGGCGCCTCCAGCTCCTACGAGCAGTACTTC.

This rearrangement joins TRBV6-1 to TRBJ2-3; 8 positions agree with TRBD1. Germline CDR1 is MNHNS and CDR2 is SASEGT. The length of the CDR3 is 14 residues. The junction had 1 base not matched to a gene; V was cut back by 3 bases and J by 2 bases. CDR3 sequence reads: CASSEQGATDTQYF. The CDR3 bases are TGTGCCAGCAGTGAGCAGGGGGCCACAGATACGCAGTATTTT.

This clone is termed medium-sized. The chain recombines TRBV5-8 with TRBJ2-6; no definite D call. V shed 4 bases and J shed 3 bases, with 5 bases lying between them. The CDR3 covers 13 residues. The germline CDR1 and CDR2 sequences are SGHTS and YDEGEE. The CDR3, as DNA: TGTGCCAGCAGCCTTCTTGGGGCCAACGTCCTGACTTTC. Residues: CASSLLGANVLTF.

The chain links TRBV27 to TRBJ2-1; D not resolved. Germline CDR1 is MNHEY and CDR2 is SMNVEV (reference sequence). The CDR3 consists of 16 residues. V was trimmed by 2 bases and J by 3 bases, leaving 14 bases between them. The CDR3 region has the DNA TGTGCCAGCAGTTTAAGCACAGTTATGGTCTACAATGAGCAGTTCTTC. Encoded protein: CASSLSTVMVYNEQFF.